This record covers a single T cell receptor (beta chain). In the authors' workflow: Amplification of reference gene primers provided the estimated nucleated cell counts. Sequenced by immunoSEQ multiplex PCR; TCRdb stores in-frame clones only, minus some. V, J and clone size are those of that table, while D and trimming were read from the DNA. The sample contains around 400,000 clones, about four fifths of which appear only once. Germline assignment: CDR1 MNHEY and CDR2 SVGEGT. V was clipped by 0 bases and J by 2 bases; unmatched bases: 5. The CDR3 runs 16 residues. Clinical histories supplied by participants themselves formed the basis of cohort assignment. What the recovered Cohort 3 donors had was two negative PCRs, clearance, or symptom resolution. The data originate from a study of blood T cell repertoires in COVID-19. At the level of the study: Sources were T cells, B-cell-depleted T cells, or PBMCs; the material itself was cDNA or gDNA.

The source of this sequence is a woman aged 45 to 65 who had recovered from COVID-19. The chain recombines TRBV6-2 or TRBV6-3 with TRBJ2-3; 7 positions agree with TRBD2. What was sequenced was PBMCs or T cells enriched from blood (not recorded which). The CDR3 is CASSYSPGLPTDTQYF. CDR3 sequence (DNA): TGTGCCAGCAGTTACTCGCCGGGACTACCCACAGATACGCAGTATTTT.